The 8 T cell receptor beta chains reported below all come from one sample, sequenced in a study of shared clonotypes between healthy human individuals. Clones were sequenced by immunoSEQ multiplex PCR, and TCRdb holds only the in-frame ones, with some missing. The table shows some 2.4 million clones, with 93% occurring only once. The specimen sequenced was naive CD4+ T cells from PBMCs. As to subset: CD45RA+ positively selected. These receptors were collected from a man aged 18 to 30 in good health. Some clones in this sample may be carry-over from other donors' samples.

The chain combines TRBV7-9 with TRBJ2-7; TRBD1 matches at 8 bases. The CDR3 length is 15 residues. V was clipped by 4 bases and J by 4 bases; unmatched bases: 9. Germline CDR1 reads SEHNR; CDR2 reads FQNEAQ (reference sequence). The CDR3 DNA reads as TGTGCCAGCAGCTATACAGGGGGAGAGAGTTACGAGCAGTACTTC. Its translation is CASSYTGGESYEQYF.

A single count supports this clone. V gene TRBV4-2 combines with J gene TRBJ2-3; D perhaps matches TRBD2 (6 bases). V lost 5 bases and J 5 bases, leaving 17 bases between the germline ends. This CDR3 is built from 15 residues. CDR1 is LGHNA, CDR2 YNFKEQ, per germline. CDR3 in DNA: TGTGCCAGCAGCTCGGGGTCTAGCGCCGTAGATACGCAGTATTTT. This codes for CASSSGSSAVDTQYF.

V usage is TRBV6-5 and J usage is TRBJ1-6; 8 bases match TRBD1. V gave up 5 bases and J gave up 9 bases; unmatched junction bases: 9. Germline loops: CDR1 MNHEY, CDR2 SVGAGI. This CDR3 spans 15 amino acids. The CDR3 DNA reads TGTGCCAGCAGTGCTGGACAGGGAGGGGGTTCACCCCTCCACTTT. Its translation: CASSAGQGGGSPLHF.

Notes on this clone: Other DNA variants within this sample encode the same CDR3. The gene calls are TRBV28 and TRBJ1-3; D ambiguous. This CDR3 is 12 amino acids long. Trimming removed 7 bases from V and 2 bases from J, with 6 bases in between. Germline CDR1 and CDR2: MDHEN and SYDVKM. CDR3 nucleotides: TGTGCCAGCACCGGGGCTGGAAACACCATATATTTT. This sequence encodes CASTGAGNTIYF.

V is TRBV4-2 and J is TRBJ1-2; D possibly corresponds to TRBD1 (5 bases). V lost 1 base and J 0 bases, leaving 6 bases between the germline ends. Germline loops: CDR1 LGHNA, CDR2 YNFKEQ. The CDR3 is made up of 14 amino acids. This CDR3 reads CASSQGQSNYGYTF. CDR3 bases: TGTGCCAGCAGCCAAGGACAGTCTAACTATGGCTACACCTTC.

The J gene is TRBJ1-4, the V gene TRBV28; D call uncertain. CDR3 length: 15 residues. Looked up from germline, CDR1 is MDHEN and CDR2 is SYDVKM. V was clipped by 7 bases and J by 6 bases, with 18 bases between them. The CDR3 nucleotides are TGTGCCAGCACTTCACCTGGGTTCCAGTATGAAAAACTGTTTTTT. Its protein is CASTSPGFQYEKLFF. The whole variable domain, filled in from reference TRBV28 and TRBJ1-4, reads DVKVTQSSRYLVKRTGEKVFLECVQDMDHENMFWYRQDPGLGLRLIYFSYDVKMKEKGDIPEGYSVSREKKERFSLILESASTNQTSMYLCASTSPGFQYEKLFFGSGTQLSVL.

J is TRBJ2-7 and V is TRBV2, with TRBD2 matching 13 bases. This CDR3 is 16 amino acids long. CDR1 and CDR2 from the germline V gene are SNHLY and FYNNEI. Germline trimming cut 3 bases from V and 2 bases from J; bases unmatched to any gene: 4. In DNA, the CDR3 is TGTGCCAGCAGTGAGACTAGCGGGAGGACCACCTACGAGCAGTACTTC. Translation: CASSETSGRTTYEQYF.

V gene TRBV7-2 combines with J gene TRBJ2-7; 8 nucleotides agree with TRBD1. Germline loops: CDR1 SGHTA, CDR2 FQGNSA. The CDR3 totals 14 residues. J was trimmed by 2 bases and V by 7 bases; bases with no gene match: 7. In DNA, the CDR3 is TGTGCCAGCACCGGGACAGGAACTACCTACGAGCAGTACTTC. Encoded protein: CASTGTGTTYEQYF.